This T cell receptor (beta chain) is from a study of shared clonotypes between healthy human individuals. Study-wide context: Plates per donor: three CD4 naive, three CD4 memory, two CD8 naive, one CD8 memory. Study-level findings and limits: Genetic and exposure-history diversity was limited by the small donor number.

Profiling relied on immunoSEQ multiplex PCR, and the TCRdb table lists in-frame clones only, not all of them. The repertoire includes 1,500,000 or so clones, about 98.5% of them detected once, and roughly 0.36% sits in the top ten. The germline V and J ends were trimmed by 2 bases and 1 base, with 10 bases remaining between them. CDR1 is LNHDA, CDR2 SQIVND, per germline (reference sequence). The CDR3 has 15 amino acids. All of the donors resided in Nashville, Tennessee, and each was a Caucasian adult. Memory CD4+ cells were the fraction left after CD45RA+ naive selection. Regarding this clone: The antigen is unknown.

The sequenced material came from naive CD4+ T cells sorted from blood. Subset in this sample: CD45RA+ positively selected. The TCR comes from a man under 40 in good health. The rearrangement links TRBV19 to TRBJ2-3; maybe TRBD2 (5 bases). CDR3 coding DNA: TGTGCCAGTAGTATATGGAGCGGAGGCACAGATACGCAGTATTTT. Its translation is CASSIWSGGTDTQYF.